This passage covers 10 T cell receptor beta chains from one sample sequenced in a study of spatial heterogeneity in lung cancer. Noted time point: sample taken at primary tumor resection. The study sequenced unsorted whole RNA from tumor, nontumor lung or frozen PBMC. TCRdb reprocessed the 5' RACE reads via MiXCR and lists one record per CDR3 protein. The repertoire holds several hundred distinct CDR3 sequences, with 10% to 15% as singletons. This specimen was PBMCs, taken at surgery. All receptors come from a male donor with early-stage non-small cell lung cancer.

This clonotype is categorized as medium-sized. Because this beta chain is a stray read in a library intended to capture alpha chains, its abundance should not be given much weight. The J gene is TRBJ1-4, the V gene TRBV3-1; TRBD1 is a possible D gene (5 bases). Trimming stripped 4 bases from V and 4 bases from J, with 13 bases between. The germline V gene encodes CDR1 LGHDT and CDR2 YNNKEL (reference sequence). The CDR3 is made up of 15 amino acids. CDR3 in amino acids: CASSLRDASNEKLFF. CDR3 DNA sequence: TGTGCCAGCAGCCTCCGGGACGCAAGTAATGAAAAACTGTTTTTT. The variable domain in full, with the rest retrieved from reference TRBV3-1 and TRBJ1-4, is DTAVSQTPKYLVTQMGNDKSIKCEQNLGHDTMYWYKQDSKKFLKIMFSYNNKELIINETVPNRFSPKSPDKAHLNLHINSLELGDSAVYFCASSLRDASNEKLFFGSGTQLSVL.

Sample share makes this clonotype medium-sized. This beta chain was picked up by a library intended for alpha chains and is off target, so its count carries little meaning. The J gene is TRBJ2-2, the V gene TRBV7-6; D gene unclear. The CDR3 totals 16 residues. Germline assignment: CDR1 SGHVS and CDR2 FNYEAQ. V was clipped by 5 bases and J by 0 bases, with 13 bases between them. CDR3 sequence: CASSEQTGSNTGELFF. In DNA, the CDR3 is TGTGCCAGCAGCGAACAGACTGGATCGAACACCGGGGAGCTGTTTTTT. Using reference TRBV7-6 and TRBJ2-2 for the parts outside the CDR3, the full variable domain is GAGVSQSPRYKVTKRGQDVALRCDPISGHVSLYWYRQALGQGPEFLTYFNYEAQQDKSGLPNDRFSAERPEGSISTLTIQRTEQRDSAMYRCASSEQTGSNTGELFFGEGSRLTVL.

This clonotype is labeled as large. This beta chain came through as a stray read in a library set up for alpha chains, and its size says little. J is TRBJ1-1 and V is TRBV30; D uncertain. V lost 0 bases and J 1 base, leaving 6 bases between the germline ends. The germline V gene has CDR1 GTSNPN and CDR2 SVGIG (reference sequence). This CDR3 contains 13 residues. The CDR3 DNA sequence: TGTGCCTGGAGTGTAAGGGCGAACACTGAAGCTTTCTTT. It yields the protein CAWSVRANTEAFF.

Relative to its sample, this clonotype is large. The library was prepared for alpha chains; this beta chain is a stray read, so its frequency means little. The genes are TRBV12-3 or TRBV12-4 and TRBJ1-1; D ambiguous. This CDR3 has 13 residues. V shed 7 bases and J shed 7 bases, with 16 bases lying between them. CDR3 bases: TGTGCCAGCACCCGAGATTCCAGGAGTGAAGCTTTCTTT. It codes for CASTRDSRSEAFF.

In this sample, this clonotype turned up many times. This beta chain slipped into a library made for alpha chains as a stray read, so its size is not meaningful. The chain carries TRBV4-2 and TRBJ2-1; 7 nucleotides match TRBD2. Germline CDR1 and CDR2: LGHNA and YNFKEQ. The CDR3 loop spans 15 amino acids. The ends lost 1 base at V and 3 bases at J; junction bases unmatched: 3. The CDR3, as DNA: TGTGCCAGCAGCCAAGGGGGGAGGGACTACAATGAGCAGTTCTTC. As protein: CASSQGGRDYNEQFF.

This clonotype was counted many times. The size of this beta chain means little, since it is a stray read in a library made for alpha chains. The chain links TRBV5-6 to TRBJ2-1, with 11 bases aligning to TRBD2. The V segment lost 0 bases and the J segment 9 bases; nucleotides outside the gene matches: 8. The CDR3 totals 16 residues. Looked up from germline, CDR1 is SGHDT and CDR2 is YYEEEE. The DNA for the CDR3 is TGTGCCAGCAGCTTGGTTTTAGCGGGGGGGCCAGGTGAGCAGTTCTTC. Its translation is CASSLVLAGGPGEQFF.

By proportion, this clonotype is medium-sized. Within a library made for alpha chains, this beta chain is off target, and its count is uninformative. The chain joins TRBV7-2 to TRBJ2-5; 9 bases are shared with TRBD2. The CDR3 is 17 amino acids. Germline V gives CDR1 SGHTA, CDR2 FQGNSA. With 0 bases clipped from V and 5 bases from J, the junction kept 10 bases outside the gene matches. The CDR3 sequence is CASSLAPGLAGQETQYF. CDR3 nucleotides: TGTGCCAGCAGCTTAGCCCCTGGGCTAGCGGGGCAGGAGACCCAGTACTTC.

This clonotype is labeled medium-sized (0.01 to 0.1%). This beta chain was picked up by a library intended for alpha chains and is off target, so its count carries little meaning. The chain couples TRBV5-5 to TRBJ2-1, with 12 bases lining up with TRBD2. CDR1 SGHKS and CDR2 YYEKEE come from the germline V gene (reference sequence). With 1 base clipped from V and 10 bases from J, the junction kept 6 bases outside the gene matches. The CDR3 length is 15 residues. CDR3 sequence reads: CASSLPSGGVGEQFF. CDR3 nucleotide sequence: TGTGCCAGCAGCTTGCCTAGCGGGGGGGTAGGAGAGCAGTTCTTC.

Sample share makes this clonotype medium-sized. A library made for alpha chains picked up this beta chain off target, so its size means little. The CDR3 here is CASSLVSSGAETQYF. The CDR3 nucleotides are TGTGCCAGCAGCTTAGTGTCTAGCGGGGCAGAGACCCAGTACTTC. The chain carries TRBV7-9 and TRBJ2-5; 9 nucleotides agree with TRBD2. Germline CDR1 and CDR2: SEHNR and FQNEAQ (reference sequence). The CDR3 runs to 15 residues. J was trimmed by 4 bases and V by 1 base; bases with no gene match: 4.

This clonotype was seen at least ten times. This beta chain is off target for a library built for alpha chains, so its abundance means little. V usage is TRBV6-4 and J usage is TRBJ1-2; no reliable D call. The germline CDR1 and CDR2 sequences are MRHNA and SNTAGT. Trimming took off 2 bases at V and 2 bases at J, with 3 bases between the two ends. The CDR3 covers 12 residues. The CDR3 nucleotides read TGTGCCAGCAGTGACAGGAACTATGGCTACACCTTC. Protein: CASSDRNYGYTF.